The rows below give T cell receptor beta chains drawn from one sample of a study of tumor-infiltrating lymphocytes in primary liver carcinoma. TCRdb recomputed calls from the multiplex PCR reads with MiXCR, one row per CDR3 protein. Of 150,000 to 200,000 distinct CDR3 sequences listed, 85% are singletons. The source material was tumor tissue from primary liver carcinoma. These receptors were collected from a man aged 40-49 years with primary liver carcinoma and hepatitis B virus infection. Each CDR3 is given with its conserved first and last residue. A D gene is named only where the DNA matches it firmly. Clone size is stated in some rows and not others, as once, few, many or a class when expanded.

V gene,clone size,D gene,J gene,CDR3 protein,CDR3 DNA
TRBV5-6,.,.,TRBJ2-4,CASNSRYSLGIQYF,TGTGCCAGCAACTCGAGATATAGTTTGGGCATTCAGTACTTC
TRBV4-3,.,TRBD1,TRBJ1-2,CAGSFQGVGYGYTF,TGCGCCGGCAGCTTCCAGGGGGTAGGCTATGGCTACACCTTC
TRBV6-8,.,.,TRBJ2-5,CASMIVEEETQYF,TGTGCTAGCATGATAGTAGAGGAAGAGACCCAGTACTTC
TRBV28,many,TRBD1,TRBJ1-2,CASSSGQGARYGYTF,TGTGCCAGCAGTTCCGGACAGGGGGCTAGGTATGGCTACACCTTC
TRBV11-2,.,.,TRBJ2-2,CTNIITATWTVGTGELFF,TGTACCAACATAATCACCGCTACATGGACGGTTGGGACCGGGGAGCTGTTTTTT
TRBV6-1,many,.,TRBJ1-1,CASSDIMNTEAFF,TGTGCCAGCAGTGACATTATGAACACTGAAGCTTTCTTT
TRBV7-8,.,.,TRBJ2-1,CANSLASGTSFGEHFF,TGTGCCAACAGCTTAGCCTCGGGTACCTCATTCGGTGAGCACTTCTTC
TRBV30,many,.,TRBJ2-7,CAWRPLRREAGEQYF,TGTGCCTGGAGGCCTCTCCGGAGGGAGGCAGGCGAGCAGTACTTC
TRBV4-3,.,TRBD1,TRBJ1-2,CASSQDCRQGRIYGYTF,TGCGCGAGCAGCCAGGATTGTCGACAGGGGCGGATCTATGGCTACACCTTC
TRBV6-1,.,.,TRBJ1-2,CGRTQDNYGYTF,TGTGGCAGAACCCAGGACAACTATGGCTACACCTTC
TRBV5-4,.,TRBD2,TRBJ2-5,CASNSGGGETQYF,TGTGCCAGCAACTCGGGAGGGGGAGAGACCCAGTACTTC
TRBV30,.,.,TRBJ1-1,CAWRQLQWFTEVFF,TGTGCCTGGCGCCAATTACAGTGGTTCACTGAAGTGTTCTTT
TRBV6-2/TRBV6-3,.,TRBD2,TRBJ2-2,CASSYSSKREINNGELSF,TGTGCCAGCAGTTACTCGAGTAAGCGGGAAATAAACAACGGGGAGCTGTCTTTT
TRBV5-4,many,TRBD2,TRBJ2-7,CASSFGREGPQDEQYF,TGTGCCAGCAGCTTTGGTCGGGAGGGCCCTCAGGACGAGCAGTACTTC
TRBV10-2,.,TRBD2,TRBJ2-4,CTSSEGTSGIAKNIQCF,TGCACCAGCAGTGAGGGGACTAGCGGGATAGCCAAAAACATTCAGTGCTTC
TRBV6-5,.,.,TRBJ1-1,CASSYFGARFTEAFF,TGTGCCAGCAGTTACTTTGGTGCTCGGTTCACTGAAGCTTTCTTT
TRBV25-1,once,.,TRBJ2-5,CASRLNSETQYF,TGTGCCAGCAGGCTAAACTCAGAGACCCAGTATTTC
TRBV12-3/TRBV12-4,.,TRBD1,TRBJ1-5,CTSTPTGNNQPQHF,TGTACCAGCACGCCGACAGGGAACAATCAGCCCCAGCATTTT
TRBV7-9,medium-sized,.,TRBJ2-5,CASSQEGETQYF,TGTGCCAGCAGCCAGGAAGGGGAGACCCAGTACTTC
TRBV11-2,.,.,TRBJ2-2,CVSSTDSDTGELYF,TGTGTCAGCAGCACAGACTCGGACACCGGGGAGCTTTATTTT
TRBV6-6,.,.,TRBJ2-2,CASSSLTRVSGELFF,TGTGCCAGCAGTTCCCTGACAAGGGTTTCCGGGGAGCTGTTTTTC
TRBV5-6,once,.,TRBJ2-6,CASRKYVSGGNVLSF,TGTGCCAGCAGGAAGTACGTTTCTGGGGGCAACGTCCTGTCTTTC
TRBV29-1,.,TRBD2,TRBJ2-2,CSLGTSTAYTGELFF,TGCAGCCTTGGGACTAGCACGGCGTACACCGGGGAGCTGTTTTTT
TRBV18,.,.,TRBJ2-5,CASSPGLETQYF,TGTGCCAGCTCACCAGGGTTAGAGACCCAGTACTTC
TRBV29-1,.,TRBD2,TRBJ2-2,CSVGTSAAKTGELLF,TGCAGCGTTGGGACTAGCGCGGCGAAGACCGGGGAGCTGTTATTC
TRBV4-1,.,TRBD2,TRBJ2-1,CASNQLGTREYNEQFF,TGCGCCAGCAACCAACTCGGGACTAGGGAGTACAATGAGCAGTTCTTC
TRBV6-5,.,.,TRBJ1-1,CASSYNAGSSNTEAFF,TGTGCCAGCAGTTACAATGCAGGGTCCTCGAACACTGAAGCTTTCTTT
TRBV29-1,.,.,TRBJ2-7,CSVAGIESSYEQYF,TGCAGCGTGGCCGGAATAGAAAGCTCCTACGAGCAGTACTTC